This record covers a single T cell receptor (beta chain). No antigen is known for it. The PCR had 60 Vbeta and 13 Jbeta primers. TCRdb keeps only in-frame clones here, not all; method: immunoSEQ multiplex PCR. The top ten clones hold about 15% of a sample with fewer than 95,000 clones, more than 65% of them seen once. Germline trimming cut 4 bases from V and 3 bases from J; bases unmatched to any gene: 12. The CDR3 is 17 residues long. The germline V gene encodes CDR1 MNHEY and CDR2 SMNVEV (reference sequence). This entry comes from a study of cytomegalovirus exposure and HLA in healthy donors. Across the study: Among several hundred genotyped donors, around 80% fell in the Caucasian-associated ancestry cluster. The study, taken as a whole, reports: TCR beta sequences reportedly predicted most subjects' HLA-A and HLA-B alleles accurately. Exclusion applied to some V segments, including TRBV6-2 and TRBV6-3, as they were indistinguishable. Sequencing likely produced, as an artifact, a cluster of highly shared sequence variants.

This chain connects TRBV27 to TRBJ2-7, with TRBD2 identical over 10 bases. The receptor was isolated from a woman in her thirties or forties in good health and CMV-seropositive. The sample taken for sequencing was PBMCs. CDR3 sequence: CASSSNGGLAADYEQYF. CDR3 in DNA: TGTGCCAGCAGTTCTAACGGCGGACTAGCGGCGGACTACGAGCAGTACTTC.